The clone carrying this TCR beta chain was found many times. What it binds is unknown. The data belong to a study of T cells in Graves' hyperthyroidism and ophthalmopathy. RNA transcripts served as the template for amplifying TCR beta CDR3 regions. Carried out on the TCR CDR3, a first-round RT-PCR used the HTBI primer set. TCRdb re-derived calls from the multiplex PCR reads in MiXCR, one entry per CDR3 protein. In the table there are approximately 210,000 distinct CDR3 sequences, more than 15% of which are singletons. Study results and caveats: The model foresaw ophthalmopathy a median around 6.4 months prior to onset.

The CDR3 has 13 residues. The V end was cut by 0 bases, the J end by 4 bases, with 5 bases between. The germline V gene encodes CDR1 SGDLS and CDR2 YYNGEE. The study defined stable Graves' hyperthyroidism as no ophthalmopathy progression within 18 months. Sequenced input: blood. V gene TRBV9 combines with J gene TRBJ1-5; D gene uncertain. The source of this sequence is a man aged 50-59 years with Graves' hyperthyroidism. Here the CDR3 reads CASSVGFNQPQHF. CDR3 DNA: TGTGCCAGCAGCGTAGGGTTTAATCAGCCCCAGCATTTT.